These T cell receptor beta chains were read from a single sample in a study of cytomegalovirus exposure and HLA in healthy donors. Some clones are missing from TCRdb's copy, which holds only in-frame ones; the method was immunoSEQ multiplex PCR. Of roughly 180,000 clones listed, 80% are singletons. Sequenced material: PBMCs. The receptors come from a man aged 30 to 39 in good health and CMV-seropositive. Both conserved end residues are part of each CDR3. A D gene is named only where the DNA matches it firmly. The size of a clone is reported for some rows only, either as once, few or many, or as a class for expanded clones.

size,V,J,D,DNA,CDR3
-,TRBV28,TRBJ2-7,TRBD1,TGTGCCAGCAGTCTCCCCGGGCAGGGGGACTACGAGCAGTACTTC,CASSLPGQGDYEQYF
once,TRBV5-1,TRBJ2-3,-,TGCGCCAGCAGCTTGGATGGGGCGGGGCTCACAGATACGCAGTATTTT,CASSLDGAGLTDTQYF
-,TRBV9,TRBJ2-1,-,TGTGCCAGCAGCGTAGGAGTATCAGGGGATGAGCAGTTCTTC,CASSVGVSGDEQFF
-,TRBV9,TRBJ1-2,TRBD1,TGTGCCAGCAGCGGACAGGGGTATGAAGGCTACACCTTC,CASSGQGYEGYTF
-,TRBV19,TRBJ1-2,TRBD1,TGTGCCAGTAGTATGGGACAGAACTATGGCCACACCTTC,CASSMGQNYGHTF
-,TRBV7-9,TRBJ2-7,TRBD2,TGTGCCAGCAGCGATGGACTAGCGGGGTCCTACGAGCAGTACTTC,CASSDGLAGSYEQYF
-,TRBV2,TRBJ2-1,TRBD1,TGTGCCAGCAGGGAGACAGGGTTCGCAAGACAACACCACCCCTTTAACAATGAGCAGTTCTTC,CASRETGFARQHHPFNNEQFF
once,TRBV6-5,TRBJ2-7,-,TGTGCCAGCAGTTACTCGAGGGACTCCTACGAGCAGTACTTC,CASSYSRDSYEQYF
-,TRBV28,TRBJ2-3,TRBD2,TGTGCCAGCAGTCCCCGAGCGGGGGGGACAGATACGCAGTATTTT,CASSPRAGGTDTQYF
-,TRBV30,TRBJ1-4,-,TGTGCCTGGAGTGTGTATCTGCGGGCAACTAATGAAAAACTGTTTTTT,CAWSVYLRATNEKLFF
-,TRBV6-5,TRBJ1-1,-,TGTGCCAGCAGCCCTAGACCGGCTGAAGCTTTCTTT,CASSPRPAEAFF
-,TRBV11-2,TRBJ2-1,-,TGTGCCAGCAGCTTAGAGGCTAGCCTAATCTACAATGAGCAGTTCTTC,CASSLEASLIYNEQFF
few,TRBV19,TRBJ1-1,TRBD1,TGTGCCAGTAATTCGGGACAGAAGAACACTGAAGCTTTCTTT,CASNSGQKNTEAFF
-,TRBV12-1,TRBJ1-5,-,TGTGCCAGCAGCTCGGGGACAGGGGCTACACCAGGGGGCAATCAGCCCCAGCATTTT,CASSSGTGATPGGNQPQHF
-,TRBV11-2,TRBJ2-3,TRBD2,TGTGCCAGCAGCTCGAGGGCGGGGGGAACGCAGTATTTT,CASSSRAGGTQYF
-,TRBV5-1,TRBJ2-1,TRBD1,TGCGCCAGCAGCTTGGACGCAGGGGGCTCCTACAATGAGCAGTTCTTC,CASSLDAGGSYNEQFF